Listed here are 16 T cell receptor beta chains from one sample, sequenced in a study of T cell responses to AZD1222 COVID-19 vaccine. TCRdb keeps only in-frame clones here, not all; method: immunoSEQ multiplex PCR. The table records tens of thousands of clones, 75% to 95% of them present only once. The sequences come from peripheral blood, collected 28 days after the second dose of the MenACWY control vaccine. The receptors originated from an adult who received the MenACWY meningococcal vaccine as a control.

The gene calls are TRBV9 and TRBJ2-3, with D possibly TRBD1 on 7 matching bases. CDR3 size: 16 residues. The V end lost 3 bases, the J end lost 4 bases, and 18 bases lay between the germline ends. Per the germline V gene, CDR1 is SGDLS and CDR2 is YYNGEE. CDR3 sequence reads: CASSEAGGGGADTQYF. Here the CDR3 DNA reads TGTGCCAGCAGCGAGGCCGGAGGGGGCGGTGCAGATACGCAGTATTTT.

CDR3: CASSLVSASGNTIYF. The CDR3 coding sequence is TGTGCCAGCAGTTTAGTTTCTGCATCTGGAAACACCATATATTTT. The J gene is TRBJ1-3, the V gene TRBV28; D ambiguous. The CDR3 consists of 15 residues. CDR1 is MDHEN, CDR2 SYDVKM, per germline. Trimming removed 2 bases at V and 1 base at J, with 9 bases between.

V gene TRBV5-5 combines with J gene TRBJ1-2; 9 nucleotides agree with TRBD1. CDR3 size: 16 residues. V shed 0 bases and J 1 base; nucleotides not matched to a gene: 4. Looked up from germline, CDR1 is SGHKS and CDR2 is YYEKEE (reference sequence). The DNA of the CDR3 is TGTGCCAGCAGCTTGGGGGACAGGGTTGTTAACTATGGCTACACCTTC. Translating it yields CASSLGDRVVNYGYTF.

CDR3 sequence (DNA): TGTGCCAGCAGCCGACAGGGTCTCGACTACGAGCAGTACTTC. Protein product: CASSRQGLDYEQYF. The chain uses TRBV3-1 (or the pseudogene TRBV3-2) and TRBJ2-7, with TRBD1 matching over 7 bases. Germline values: CDR1 LGHDT, CDR2 YNNKEL (reference sequence). The CDR3 is 14 residues long. The J segment lost 3 bases and the V segment lost 4 bases, leaving 6 bases of the junction unmatched.

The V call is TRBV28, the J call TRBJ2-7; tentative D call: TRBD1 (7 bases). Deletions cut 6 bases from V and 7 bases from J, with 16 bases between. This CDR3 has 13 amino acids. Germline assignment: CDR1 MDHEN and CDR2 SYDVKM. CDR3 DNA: TGTGCCAGCAGCCAGGGGGGAAAGGGAGAGCAGTACTTC. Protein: CASSQGGKGEQYF. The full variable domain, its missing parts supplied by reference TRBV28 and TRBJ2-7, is DVKVTQSSRYLVKRTGEKVFLECVQDMDHENMFWYRQDPGLGLRLIYFSYDVKMKEKGDIPEGYSVSREKKERFSLILESASTNQTSMYLCASSQGGKGEQYFGPGTRLTVT.

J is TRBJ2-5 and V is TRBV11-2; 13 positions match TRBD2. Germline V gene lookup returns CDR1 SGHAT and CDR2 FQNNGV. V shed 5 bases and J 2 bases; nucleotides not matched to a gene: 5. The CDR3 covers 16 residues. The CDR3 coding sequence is TGTGCCAGCAGCCCACGGACTAGCGGGGGACAAGAGACCCAGTACTTC. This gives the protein CASSPRTSGGQETQYF.

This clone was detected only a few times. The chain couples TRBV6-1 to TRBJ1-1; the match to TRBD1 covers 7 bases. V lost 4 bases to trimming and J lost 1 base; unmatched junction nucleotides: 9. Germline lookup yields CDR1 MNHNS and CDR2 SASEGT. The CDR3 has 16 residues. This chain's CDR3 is CASSALPGQKNTEAFF. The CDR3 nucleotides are TGTGCCAGCAGTGCCCTGCCGGGACAGAAGAACACTGAAGCTTTCTTT.

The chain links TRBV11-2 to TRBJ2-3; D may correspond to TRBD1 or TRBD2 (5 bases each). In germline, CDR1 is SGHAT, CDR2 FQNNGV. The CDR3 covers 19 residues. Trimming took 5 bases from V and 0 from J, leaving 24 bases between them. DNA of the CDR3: TGTGCCAGCAGCCGCATTTATCCCCGGGGCGTCTGGAGCACAGATACGCAGTATTTT. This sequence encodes CASSRIYPRGVWSTDTQYF.

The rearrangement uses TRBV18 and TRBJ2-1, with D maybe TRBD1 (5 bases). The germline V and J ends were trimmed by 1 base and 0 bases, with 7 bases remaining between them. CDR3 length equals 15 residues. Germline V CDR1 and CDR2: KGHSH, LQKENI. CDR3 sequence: CASSPQGHSYNEQFF. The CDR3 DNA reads TGTGCCAGCTCACCACAGGGGCACTCCTACAATGAGCAGTTCTTC. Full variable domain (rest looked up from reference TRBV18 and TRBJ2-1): NAGVMQNPRHLVRRRGQEARLRCSPMKGHSHVYWYRQLPEEGLKFMVYLQKENIIDESGMPKERFSAEFPKEGPSILRIQQVVRGDSAAYFCASSPQGHSYNEQFFGPGTRLTVL.

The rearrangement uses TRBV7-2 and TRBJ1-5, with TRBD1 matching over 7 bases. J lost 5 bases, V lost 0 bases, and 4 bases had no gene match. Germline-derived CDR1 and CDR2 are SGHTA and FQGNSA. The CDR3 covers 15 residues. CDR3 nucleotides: TGTGCCAGCAGCTTAGCGACAGGGAATTATCAGCCCCAGCATTTT. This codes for CASSLATGNYQPQHF.

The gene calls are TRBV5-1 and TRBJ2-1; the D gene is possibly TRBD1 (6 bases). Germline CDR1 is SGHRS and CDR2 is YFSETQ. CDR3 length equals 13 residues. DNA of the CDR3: TGCGCATCAAGGGGGAGCTATGGACATGAGCAGTTCTTC. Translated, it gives CASRGSYGHEQFF.

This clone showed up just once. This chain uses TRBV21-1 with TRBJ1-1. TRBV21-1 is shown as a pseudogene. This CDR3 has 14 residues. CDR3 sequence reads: CASSKVTGDTEAFF. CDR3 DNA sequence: TGTGCCAGCAGCAAAGTGACGGGAGACACTGAAGCTTTCTTT.

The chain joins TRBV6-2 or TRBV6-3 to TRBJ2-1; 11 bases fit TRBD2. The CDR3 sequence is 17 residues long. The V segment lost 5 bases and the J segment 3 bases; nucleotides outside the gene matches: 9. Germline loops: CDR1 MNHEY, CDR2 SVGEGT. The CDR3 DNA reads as TGTGCCAGCAGTACGCCCCCCCTAGCGGGAGGCTACAATGAGCAGTTCTTC. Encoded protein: CASSTPPLAGGYNEQFF.

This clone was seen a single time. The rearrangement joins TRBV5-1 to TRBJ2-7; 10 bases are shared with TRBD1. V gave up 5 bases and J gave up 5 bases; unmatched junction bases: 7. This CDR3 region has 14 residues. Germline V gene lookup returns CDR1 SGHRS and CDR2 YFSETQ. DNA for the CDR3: TGCGCCAGCAGACAGGGACAGGGGAGCGACGAGCAGTACTTC. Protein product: CASRQGQGSDEQYF.

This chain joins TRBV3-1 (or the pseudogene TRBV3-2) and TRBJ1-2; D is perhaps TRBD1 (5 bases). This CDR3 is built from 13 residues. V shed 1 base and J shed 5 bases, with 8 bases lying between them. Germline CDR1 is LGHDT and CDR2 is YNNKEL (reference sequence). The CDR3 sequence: CASSQGQLYGYTF. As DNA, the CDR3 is TGTGCCAGCAGCCAAGGACAGTTATATGGCTACACCTTC.

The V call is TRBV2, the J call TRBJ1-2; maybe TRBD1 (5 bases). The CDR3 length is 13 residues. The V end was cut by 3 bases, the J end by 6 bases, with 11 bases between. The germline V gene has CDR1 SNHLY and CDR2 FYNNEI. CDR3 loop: CASSERREDGYTF. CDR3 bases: TGTGCCAGCAGTGAGCGCAGGGAGGATGGCTACACCTTC.